A selection of T cell receptor beta chains follows, all from one sample in a study of blood T cell repertoires in COVID-19. Repertoires were generated with immunoSEQ multiplex PCR, while TCRdb's copy carries only in-frame clones and drops some. The sample carries about 52,000 clones, about four fifths recorded once. What was sequenced was peripheral blood. The receptors here all came from a woman older than 75 with COVID-19, enrolled during active disease. The CDR3 runs from the conserved cysteine through the conserved F or W. A D gene is named only where the DNA matches it firmly. Clone sizes are given selectively: once, few, many, or a class where the clone is expanded.

D gene	V gene	J gene	clone size	CDR3 protein	CDR3 DNA
NA	TRBV4-1	TRBJ1-1	NA	CASSPPGVPPTEAFF	TGCGCCAGCAGCCCCCCCGGGGTGCCCCCCACTGAAGCTTTCTTT
TRBD2	TRBV19	TRBJ2-7	NA	CSLGQGGSCDRGYEQYF	TGTTCCTTAGGCCAGGGCGGGAGCTGCGACCGAGGCTACGAGCAGTACTTC
TRBD2	TRBV5-1	TRBJ2-7	NA	CASSLTGLAGSYEQYF	TGCGCCAGCAGCCTGACCGGACTAGCGGGCTCCTACGAGCAGTACTTC
TRBD2	TRBV9	TRBJ2-1	NA	CASSPPRAGGPGEQFF	TGTGCCAGCAGCCCCCCACGAGCGGGAGGGCCCGGTGAGCAGTTCTTC
TRBD2	TRBV19	TRBJ2-3	few	CASSTRTSGDTDTQYF	TGTGCCAGTAGTACCCGGACTAGCGGGGACACAGATACGCAGTATTTT
NA	TRBV5-1	TRBJ2-7	NA	CASSNPTSLEQYF	TGCGCCAGCAGCAATCCTACTTCGCTCGAGCAGTACTTC
NA	TRBV3-1/TRBV3-2	TRBJ1-2	NA	CASSLKGRGYGYTF	TGTGCCAGCAGCCTTAAGGGAAGGGGTTATGGCTACACCTTC
TRBD1	TRBV28	TRBJ1-4	NA	CASSSGGSQQGSLFF	TGTGCCAGCAGTTCAGGGGGCAGCCAACAAGGGTCTCTGTTTTTT
NA	TRBV6-2/TRBV6-3	TRBJ2-1	NA	CASSYLAASSYNEQFF	TGTGCCAGCAGTTACCTTGCAGCTAGCTCCTACAATGAGCAGTTCTTC
TRBD1	TRBV9	TRBJ2-2	once	CASSKGQGHGTGELFF	TGTGCCAGCAGCAAGGGACAGGGACACGGGACCGGGGAGCTGTTTTTT
TRBD1	TRBV5-5	TRBJ2-3	NA	CASTGGQGVTDTQYF	TGTGCCAGCACCGGCGGACAGGGGGTCACAGATACGCAGTATTTT
NA	TRBV6-6	TRBJ2-5	NA	CASSYPGLQETQYF	TGTGCCAGCAGTTACCCTGGACTGCAAGAGACCCAGTACTTC
NA	TRBV12-3/TRBV12-4	TRBJ2-2	NA	CASRATRGGELFF	TGTGCCAGCAGAGCCACCCGGGGCGGGGAGCTGTTTTTT
TRBD2	TRBV9	TRBJ2-7	NA	CASSAGRTRGYEQYF	TGTGCCAGCAGCGCCGGAAGGACTAGAGGCTACGAGCAGTACTTC
NA	TRBV5-4	TRBJ2-5	NA	CASSPRGSPKKETQYF	TGTGCCAGCAGCCCCCGGGGGTCGCCGAAAAAGGAGACCCAGTACTTC
TRBD2	TRBV5-1	TRBJ2-1	NA	CASSSPGLAGGIINEQFF	TGCGCCAGCAGCTCCCCGGGACTAGCGGGAGGGATAATAAATGAGCAGTTCTTC
TRBD2	TRBV28	TRBJ2-1	NA	CASSLFGLEQHNEQFF	TGTGCCAGCAGTTTATTCGGACTAGAACAACACAATGAGCAGTTCTTC
TRBD1	TRBV4-1	TRBJ2-7	NA	CASSQDDRGSYEQYF	TGCGCCAGCAGCCAAGACGACAGGGGATCCTACGAGCAGTACTTC
TRBD2	TRBV6-1	TRBJ2-3	NA	CASSEQGGRSTDTQYF	TGTGCCAGCAGTGAACAAGGCGGGAGAAGCACAGATACGCAGTATTTT
TRBD1	TRBV29-1	TRBJ2-7	NA	CSVPGQSSYEQYF	TGCAGCGTACCGGGACAGAGCTCCTACGAGCAGTACTTC
TRBD1	TRBV7-2	TRBJ1-6	NA	CASSRDSLNSPLHF	TGTGCCAGCAGCCGGGACAGTCTTAATTCACCCCTCCACTTT
NA	TRBV5-1	TRBJ2-7	NA	CASSLAGLYEQYF	TGCGCCAGCAGCTTGGCGGGATTGTACGAGCAGTACTTC
TRBD2	TRBV7-3	TRBJ2-7	NA	CASSPRGGRAHEQYF	TGTGCCAGCAGCCCAAGGGGAGGGAGGGCCCACGAGCAGTACTTC
NA	TRBV2	TRBJ2-5	once	CATDSLETQYF	TGTGCCACGGACAGCTTGGAGACCCAGTACTTC
TRBD1	TRBV7-8	TRBJ1-3	NA	CASSSTGRGNTIYF	TGTGCCAGCAGCTCGACAGGGAGGGGAAACACCATATATTTT
TRBD2	TRBV11-2	TRBJ2-1	NA	CASSLVGGVNEQFF	TGTGCCAGCAGCTTAGTGGGGGGGGTCAATGAGCAGTTCTTC
TRBD2	TRBV18	TRBJ2-1	NA	CASSPASGGNNEQFF	TGTGCCAGCTCACCTGCGAGCGGGGGAAACAATGAGCAGTTCTTC
TRBD1	TRBV14	TRBJ1-2	NA	CASSRVGQGVGYTF	TGTGCCAGCAGCCGCGTGGGACAGGGTGTTGGCTACACCTTC
TRBD1	TRBV14	TRBJ2-6	once	CASSGTVRSGANVLTF	TGTGCCAGCAGCGGGACAGTACGTTCTGGGGCCAACGTCCTGACTTTC